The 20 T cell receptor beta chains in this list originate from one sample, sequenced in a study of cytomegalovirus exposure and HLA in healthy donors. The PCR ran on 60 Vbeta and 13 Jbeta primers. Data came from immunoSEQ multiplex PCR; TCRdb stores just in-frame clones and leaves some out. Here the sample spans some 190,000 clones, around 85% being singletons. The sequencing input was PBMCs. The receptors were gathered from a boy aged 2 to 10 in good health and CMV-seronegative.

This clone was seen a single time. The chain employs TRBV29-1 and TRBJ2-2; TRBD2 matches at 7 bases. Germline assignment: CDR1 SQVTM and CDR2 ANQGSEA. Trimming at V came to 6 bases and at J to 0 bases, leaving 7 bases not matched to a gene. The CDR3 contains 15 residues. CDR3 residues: CSVAGLYSNTGELFF. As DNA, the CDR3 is TGCAGCGTCGCGGGACTATACTCGAACACCGGGGAGCTGTTTTTT.

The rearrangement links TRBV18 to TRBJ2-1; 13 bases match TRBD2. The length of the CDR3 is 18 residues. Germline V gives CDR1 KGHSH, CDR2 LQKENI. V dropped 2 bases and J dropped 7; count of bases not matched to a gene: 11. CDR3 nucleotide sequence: TGTGCCAGCTCACCAGATCTAGGACTAGCGGGAGTCGGTAATGAGCAGTTCTTC. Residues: CASSPDLGLAGVGNEQFF.

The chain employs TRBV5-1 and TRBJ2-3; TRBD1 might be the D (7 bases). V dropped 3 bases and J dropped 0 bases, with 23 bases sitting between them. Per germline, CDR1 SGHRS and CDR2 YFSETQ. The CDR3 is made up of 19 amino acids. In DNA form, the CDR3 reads TGCGCCAGCAGCTCCTGGCGGGACAGTAGCTTCGCTAGCACAGATACGCAGTATTTT. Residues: CASSSWRDSSFASTDTQYF.

DNA for the CDR3: TGTGCCAGCAGCCCTATAAGGCGACAGGTCAGGAGCTCCTACGAGCAGTACTTC. Translating it yields CASSPIRRQVRSSYEQYF. This chain uses TRBV5-6 with TRBJ2-7; TRBD1 might be the D (6 bases). Trimming took 4 bases from V and 0 from J, leaving 23 bases between them. CDR1 and CDR2 from the germline V gene are SGHDT and YYEEEE. This CDR3 spans 18 amino acids.

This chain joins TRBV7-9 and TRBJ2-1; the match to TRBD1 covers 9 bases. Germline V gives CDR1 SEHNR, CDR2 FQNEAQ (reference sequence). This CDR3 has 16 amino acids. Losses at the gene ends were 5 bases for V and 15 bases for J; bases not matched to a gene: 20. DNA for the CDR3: TGTGCCAGCAGCCCCGACCCGGGACAGGGAAGTAGGTTTCCGTTCTTC. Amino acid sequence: CASSPDPGQGSRFPFF.

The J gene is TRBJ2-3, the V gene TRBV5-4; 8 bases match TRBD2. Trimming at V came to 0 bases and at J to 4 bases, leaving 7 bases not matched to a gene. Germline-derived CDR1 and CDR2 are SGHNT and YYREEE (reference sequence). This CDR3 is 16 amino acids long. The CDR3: CASSLVGSGVADTQYF. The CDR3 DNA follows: TGTGCCAGCAGCTTGGTAGGTAGCGGGGTTGCAGATACGCAGTATTTT.

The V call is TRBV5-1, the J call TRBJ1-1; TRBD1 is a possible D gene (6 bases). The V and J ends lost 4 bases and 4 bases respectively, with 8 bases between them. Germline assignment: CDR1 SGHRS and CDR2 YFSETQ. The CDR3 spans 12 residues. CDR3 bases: TGCGCCAGCAGCGAAGGGGGCACTGAAGCTTTCTTT. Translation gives CASSEGGTEAFF.

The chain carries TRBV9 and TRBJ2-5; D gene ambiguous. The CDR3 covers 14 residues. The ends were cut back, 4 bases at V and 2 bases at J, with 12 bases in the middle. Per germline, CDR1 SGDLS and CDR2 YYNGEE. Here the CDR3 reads CASSLSPTQETQYF. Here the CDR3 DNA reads TGTGCCAGCAGCCTTAGTCCCACTCAAGAGACCCAGTACTTC.

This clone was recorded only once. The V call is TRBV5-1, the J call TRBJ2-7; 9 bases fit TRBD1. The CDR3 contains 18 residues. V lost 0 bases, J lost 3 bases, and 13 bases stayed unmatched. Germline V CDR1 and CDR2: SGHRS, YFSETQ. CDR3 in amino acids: CASSLGQNRGRGNYEQYF. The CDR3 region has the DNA TGCGCCAGCAGCTTGGGGCAAAACAGGGGGCGCGGAAACTACGAGCAGTACTTC.

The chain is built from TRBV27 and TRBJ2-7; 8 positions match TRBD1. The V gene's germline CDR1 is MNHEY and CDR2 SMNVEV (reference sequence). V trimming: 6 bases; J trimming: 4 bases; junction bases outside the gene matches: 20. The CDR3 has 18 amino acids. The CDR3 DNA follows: TGTGCCAGCAGAACAGATTATCAGGGGGCCATTAAAGGATACGAGCAGTACTTC. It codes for CASRTDYQGAIKGYEQYF.

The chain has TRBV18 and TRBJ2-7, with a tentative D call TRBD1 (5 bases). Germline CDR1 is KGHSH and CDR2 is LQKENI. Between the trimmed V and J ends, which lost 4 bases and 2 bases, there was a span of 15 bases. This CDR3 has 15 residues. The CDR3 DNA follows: TGTGCCAGCTCACTCACTATACAGGCTACCTACGAGCAGTACTTC. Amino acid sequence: CASSLTIQATYEQYF.

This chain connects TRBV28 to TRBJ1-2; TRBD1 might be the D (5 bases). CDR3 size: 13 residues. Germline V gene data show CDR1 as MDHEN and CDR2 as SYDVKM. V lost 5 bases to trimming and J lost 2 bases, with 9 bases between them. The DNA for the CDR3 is TGTGCCAGCAGTCCCCCAGGGAACTATGGCTACACCTTC. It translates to CASSPPGNYGYTF.

CDR3 amino acids: CASSPLAGVREQYF. CDR3 DNA sequence: TGTGCCAGCAGCCCTCTAGCGGGAGTGAGAGAGCAGTACTTC. The V and J genes are TRBV9 and TRBJ2-7; 10 nucleotides agree with TRBD2. The CDR3 totals 14 residues. Trimming took 4 bases from V and 7 from J; bases not matched to a gene: 8. CDR1 SGDLS and CDR2 YYNGEE come from the germline V gene.

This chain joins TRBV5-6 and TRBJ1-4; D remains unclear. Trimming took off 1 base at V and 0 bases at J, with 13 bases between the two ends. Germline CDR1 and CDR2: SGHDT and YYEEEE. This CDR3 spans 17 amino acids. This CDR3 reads CASSLLGLDSTNEKLFF. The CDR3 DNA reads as TGTGCCAGCAGCTTGCTAGGGTTGGACTCAACTAATGAAAAACTGTTTTTT.

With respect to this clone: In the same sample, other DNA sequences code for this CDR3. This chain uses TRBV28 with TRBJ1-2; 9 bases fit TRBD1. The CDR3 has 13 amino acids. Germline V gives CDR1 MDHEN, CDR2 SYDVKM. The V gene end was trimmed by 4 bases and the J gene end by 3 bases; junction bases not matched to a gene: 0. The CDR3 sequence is CASSYRGHYGYTF. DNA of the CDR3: TGTGCCAGCAGTTACAGGGGGCACTATGGCTACACCTTC.

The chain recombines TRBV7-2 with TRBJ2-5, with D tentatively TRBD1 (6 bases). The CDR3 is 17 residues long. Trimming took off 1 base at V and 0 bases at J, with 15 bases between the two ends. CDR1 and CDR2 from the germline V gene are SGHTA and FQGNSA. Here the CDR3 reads CASSLVDSKFYQETQYF. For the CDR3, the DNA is TGTGCCAGCAGCTTAGTGGACAGCAAATTTTACCAAGAGACCCAGTACTTC.

The CDR3 protein is CATREPSGSPGAQYF. In DNA, the CDR3 is TGTGCCACCAGGGAGCCTAGCGGGAGCCCAGGGGCCCAGTACTTC. This chain uses TRBV6-1 with TRBJ2-5; 10 bases map to TRBD2. The germline V gene has CDR1 MNHNS and CDR2 SASEGT. V lost 10 bases to trimming and J lost 9 bases; unmatched junction nucleotides: 17. The CDR3 runs to 15 residues.

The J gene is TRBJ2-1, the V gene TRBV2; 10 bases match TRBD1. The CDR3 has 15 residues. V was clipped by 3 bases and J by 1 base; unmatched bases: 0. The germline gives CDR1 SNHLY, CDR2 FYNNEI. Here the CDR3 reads CASSEDRGSYNEQFF. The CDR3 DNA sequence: TGTGCCAGCAGTGAGGACAGGGGGTCCTACAATGAGCAGTTCTTC.

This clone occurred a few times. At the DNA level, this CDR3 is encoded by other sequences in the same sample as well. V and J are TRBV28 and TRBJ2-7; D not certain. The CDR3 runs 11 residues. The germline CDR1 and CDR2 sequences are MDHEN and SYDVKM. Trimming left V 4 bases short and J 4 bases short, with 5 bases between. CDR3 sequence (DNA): TGTGCCAGCAGTTCAACTTACGAGCAGTACTTC. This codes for CASSSTYEQYF.

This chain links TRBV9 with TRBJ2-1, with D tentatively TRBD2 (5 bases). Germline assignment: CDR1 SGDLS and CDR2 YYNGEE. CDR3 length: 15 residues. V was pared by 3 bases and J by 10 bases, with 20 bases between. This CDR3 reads CASSASGSPAGEQFF. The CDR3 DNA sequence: TGTGCCAGCAGCGCCAGTGGGAGCCCCGCTGGGGAGCAGTTCTTC.